These 10 T cell receptor beta chains were all obtained from the same sample, sequenced in a study of cytomegalovirus exposure and HLA in healthy donors (dated 2017 in TCRdb). Libraries were made using the immunoSEQ multiplex PCR assay. This is the immuneACCESS table as TCRdb keeps it, with only in-frame sequences that have V and J called. A part of the clones is gone; compared with another copy, unresolved V genes explain less than half, and the rest is unexplained. The sample table lists over 200,000 clones, around 87% of them with a count of one. About 2% of the sample belongs to the ten largest clones. The sequencing input was PBMCs. The receptors derive from a woman between 18 and 29 years old in good health and CMV-seropositive.

This clone is a singleton in its sample. V usage is TRBV5-1 and J usage is TRBJ2-1, with D possibly being TRBD1 (7 bases). The germline V gene has CDR1 SGHRS and CDR2 YFSETQ. Trimming cost V 0 bases and J 3 bases, with 10 bases left between them. This CDR3 comprises 15 residues. CDR3 nucleotide sequence: TGCGCCAGCAGCTTGGCAGGGGGGAACTACAATGAGCAGTTCTTC. Amino acids: CASSLAGGNYNEQFF.

The table lists this clone with a count of one. The chain has TRBV29-1 and TRBJ2-1; D gene unclear. Germline V CDR1 and CDR2: SQVTM, ANQGSEA. This CDR3 has 13 residues. V lost 3 bases and J 0 bases, leaving 6 bases between the germline ends. The CDR3 spells CSVEADSYNEQFF. CDR3 coding DNA: TGCAGCGTTGAGGCAGACTCCTACAATGAGCAGTTCTTC.

The sample holds one count of this clone. The J gene is TRBJ2-2, the V gene TRBV10-3, with TRBD2 as a possible D gene (6 bases). V lost 11 bases to trimming and J lost 4 bases, with 20 bases between them. CDR3 length equals 15 residues. CDR1 is ENHRY and CDR2 is SYGVKD in the germline V gene. The CDR3 region has the DNA TGTGCCGCCGGGACTGTAATTACGAGCACCGGGGAGCTGTTTTTT. This translates into CAAGTVITSTGELFF.

The chain employs TRBV4-1 and TRBJ2-5, with 11 bases matching TRBD2. The germline V gene has CDR1 MGHRA and CDR2 YSYEKL. The CDR3 has 17 residues. V trimming: 1 base; J trimming: 2 bases; junction bases outside the gene matches: 6. The CDR3 nucleotides read TGCGCCAGCAGCCAAGGGGATCTAGCGGGGGGACAAGAGACCCAGTACTTC. Amino acid sequence: CASSQGDLAGGQETQYF.

This sequence joins TRBV7-9 and TRBJ1-1, with 7 nucleotides matching TRBD1. The CDR3 consists of 13 residues. V was clipped by 7 bases and J by 6 bases; unmatched bases: 8. CDR1 SEHNR and CDR2 FQNEAQ come from the germline V gene (reference sequence). CDR3 in amino acids: CASTSGQASEAFF. In DNA form, the CDR3 reads TGTGCCAGCACCTCCGGACAGGCCTCTGAAGCTTTCTTT.

This clone appeared a few times. V is TRBV7-3 and J is TRBJ2-1, with D possibly being TRBD2 (5 bases). Germline lookup yields CDR1 SGHTA and CDR2 FQGTGA. This CDR3 spans 13 amino acids. V was cut by 4 bases and J by 7 bases, with 11 bases left in between. The CDR3 nucleotides read TGTGCCAGCAGCTCAAACCCGGGGAATGAGCAGTTCTTC. As protein: CASSSNPGNEQFF.

The V gene is TRBV7-9, the J gene TRBJ2-7; the match to TRBD1 covers 9 bases. In germline, CDR1 is SEHNR, CDR2 FQNEAQ (reference sequence). Trimming removed 6 bases from V and 1 base from J; junction bases left unmatched: 7. The CDR3 consists of 15 residues. CDR3 bases: TGTGCCAGCAGGGGGGACAGGGAATATTCCTACGAGCAGTACTTC. Translating gives CASRGDREYSYEQYF. Combining the CDR3 with reference TRBV7-9 and TRBJ2-7 gives the whole variable domain DTGVSQNPRHKITKRGQNVTFRCDPISEHNRLYWYRQTLGQGPEFLTYFQNEAQLEKSRLLSDRFSAERPKGSFSTLEIQRTEQGDSAMYLCASRGDREYSYEQYFGPGTRLTVT.

The rearrangement uses TRBV5-4 and TRBJ2-7, with D perhaps matching TRBD2 (6 bases). Germline lookup yields CDR1 SGHNT and CDR2 YYREEE (reference sequence). The CDR3 has 15 residues. Trimming removed 5 bases from V and 2 bases from J, with 17 bases in between. CDR3 protein: CASRSQSTGAYEQYF. CDR3 nucleotide sequence: TGTGCCAGCAGGTCCCAAAGCACGGGGGCCTACGAGCAGTACTTC.

The rearrangement joins TRBV28 to TRBJ2-5, with D maybe TRBD1 (6 bases). Germline values: CDR1 MDHEN, CDR2 SYDVKM. There are 16 residues in the CDR3. Trimming cost V 3 bases and J 3 bases, with 17 bases left between them. CDR3 DNA sequence: TGTGCCAGCAGTTTCAACTCCAGGGGAACTGAAGAGACCCAGTACTTC. This gives the protein CASSFNSRGTEETQYF.

This clone came up once. This sequence joins TRBV27 and TRBJ2-7, with D uncertain. The CDR3 spans 15 residues. The germline V gene has CDR1 MNHEY and CDR2 SMNVEV (reference sequence). V lost 2 bases to trimming and J lost 5 bases, with 16 bases between them. The CDR3 reads CASSLASPPTNEQYF. The CDR3 DNA sequence: TGTGCCAGCAGTTTAGCCTCGCCCCCTACCAACGAGCAGTACTTC.